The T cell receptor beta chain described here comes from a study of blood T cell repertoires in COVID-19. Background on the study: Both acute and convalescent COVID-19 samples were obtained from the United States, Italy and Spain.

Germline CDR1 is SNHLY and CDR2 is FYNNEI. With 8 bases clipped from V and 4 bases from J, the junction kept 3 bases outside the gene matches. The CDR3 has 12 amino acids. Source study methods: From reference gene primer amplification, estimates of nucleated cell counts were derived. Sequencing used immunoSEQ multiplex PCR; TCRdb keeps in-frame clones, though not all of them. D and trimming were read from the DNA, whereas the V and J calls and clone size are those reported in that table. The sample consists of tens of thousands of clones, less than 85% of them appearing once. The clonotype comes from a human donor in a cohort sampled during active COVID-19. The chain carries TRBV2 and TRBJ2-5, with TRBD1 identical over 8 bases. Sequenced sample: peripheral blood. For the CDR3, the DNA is TGTGCCAGCCGACAGGGGCGAGAGACCCAGTACTTC. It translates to CASRQGRETQYF.